This T cell receptor (beta chain) is drawn from a study of blood T cell repertoires in COVID-19. For the study at large: Donors in Cohort 3 who had recovered were those with two negative PCRs, healthcare professional clearance, or resolution of their symptoms.

Between the trimmed V and J ends, which lost 4 bases and 4 bases, there was a span of 10 bases. The CDR3 contains 13 residues. Profiled with immunoSEQ multiplex PCR; TCRdb holds only in-frame clones, not every one. The data show 150,000 to 200,000 clones, with 86% seen just once and 20% to 25% held by the top ten. This chain connects TRBV12-3 or TRBV12-4 to TRBJ2-5; D is unclear. The TCR was taken from a middle-aged woman in a cohort exposed to, infected with or recovered from COVID-19 (not recorded which). Material for sequencing was PBMCs or T cells enriched from blood (not recorded which). The CDR3 loop is CASSSSEAETQYF. CDR3 coding DNA: TGTGCCAGCAGTTCGTCTGAGGCAGAGACCCAGTACTTC.